What follows are 31 T cell receptor beta chains derived from one specimen sequenced in a study of shared clonotypes between healthy human individuals. Generated by immunoSEQ multiplex PCR, the TCRdb table keeps only in-frame clones and is missing some. The top ten hold approximately 0.13% of the sample, which has some 2,400,000 clones, under 97% seen once. Sequenced material: naive CD4+ T cells sorted from blood. Subset in this sample: CD45RA+ positively selected. The receptors stem from a young man in good health.

Points on this clone: Other DNA sequences from this sample encode an identical CDR3 as well. CDR3 nucleotides: TGCGCCAGCAGTGAGTCGACCGGGAACAATTCACCCCTCCACTTT. Amino acids: CASSESTGNNSPLHF. This chain connects TRBV10-1 to TRBJ1-6; D gene unclear. The CDR3 loop spans 15 amino acids. Germline CDR1 and CDR2: WNHNN and SYGVQD (reference sequence). V was cut by 0 bases and J by 7 bases, with 10 bases left in between.

The J gene is TRBJ1-2, the V gene TRBV7-8; D unclear. The CDR3 runs 12 residues. Trimming shortened V by 1 base and J by 8 bases, and 8 bases separated the two germline ends. The germline V gene encodes CDR1 SGHVS and CDR2 FQNEAQ. CDR3 loop: CASSLEFQGYTF. The CDR3 nucleotides are TGTGCCAGCAGCTTAGAGTTCCAGGGCTACACCTTC.

This rearrangement joins TRBV14 to TRBJ2-7; 11 bases map to TRBD2. The CDR3 consists of 14 residues. Germline V lookup: CDR1 SGHDN, CDR2 FVKESK. V lost 6 bases to trimming and J lost 5 bases; unmatched junction nucleotides: 6. CDR3 in DNA: TGTGCCAGCAGTTATAGCGGGAGGGCCAACGAGCAGTACTTC. Residues: CASSYSGRANEQYF.

The V gene is TRBV11-3, the J gene TRBJ1-2; 7 nucleotides match TRBD1. V gave up 5 bases and J gave up 7 bases; unmatched junction bases: 19. The CDR3 has 17 residues. The V gene's germline CDR1 is SGHNT and CDR2 YENEEA. The CDR3 is CASSPPAQGVVLGGYTF. For the CDR3, the DNA is TGTGCCAGCAGCCCCCCGGCCCAGGGGGTTGTGTTGGGTGGCTACACCTTC.

To note about this clone: The same CDR3 also results from other DNA sequences found in this sample. CDR3 amino acids: CASSGGSRETQYF. The CDR3 region has the DNA TGTGCCAGCAGTGGTGGAAGCCGAGAGACCCAGTACTTC. The J gene is TRBJ2-5, the V gene TRBV2; the D is unclear. Trimming removed 4 bases at V and 4 bases at J, with 10 bases between. This CDR3 contains 13 residues. CDR1 and CDR2 from the germline V gene are SNHLY and FYNNEI.

The rearrangement joins TRBV5-1 to TRBJ2-1, with 9 nucleotides matching TRBD2. The CDR3 loop spans 16 amino acids. J lost 5 bases, V lost 7 bases, and 13 bases had no gene match. The germline CDR1 and CDR2 sequences are SGHRS and YFSETQ. This CDR3 reads CASFEVPGTSHNEQFF. CDR3 nucleotides: TGCGCCAGCTTTGAGGTACCCGGGACTAGCCACAATGAGCAGTTCTTC.

The rearrangement links TRBV27 to TRBJ2-2, with D perhaps matching TRBD1 (6 bases). The CDR3 consists of 15 residues. CDR1 MNHEY and CDR2 SMNVEV come from the germline V gene (reference sequence). V lost 3 bases, J lost 4 bases, and 12 bases lay in between. This CDR3 reads CASSFFRGSTGELFF. CDR3 DNA sequence: TGTGCCAGCAGTTTCTTCAGGGGTAGCACCGGGGAGCTGTTTTTT.

This sequence joins TRBV6-6 and TRBJ1-2; no clear D gene. The CDR3 is made up of 11 amino acids. The germline V and J ends were trimmed by 10 bases and 2 bases, with 8 bases remaining between them. CDR1 is MNHNY and CDR2 is SVGAGI in the germline V gene (reference sequence). The CDR3 loop is CATLDNYGYTF. CDR3 sequence (DNA): TGTGCCACCCTTGACAACTATGGCTACACCTTC.

The V gene is TRBV2, the J gene TRBJ2-7, with TRBD2 as a possible D gene (6 bases). Germline V gene lookup returns CDR1 SNHLY and CDR2 FYNNEI. The CDR3 runs to 15 residues. V lost 5 bases and J lost 2, with 16 bases in between. The CDR3 reads CASSRASVAAYEQYF. CDR3 coding DNA: TGTGCCAGCAGTCGGGCTAGCGTGGCAGCCTACGAGCAGTACTTC. The full variable domain, its missing parts supplied by reference TRBV2 and TRBJ2-7, is EPEVTQTPSHQVTQMGQEVILRCVPISNHLYFYWYRQILGQKVEFLVSFYNNEISEKSEIFDDQFSVERPDGSNFTLKIRSTKLEDSAMYFCASSRASVAAYEQYFGPGTRLTVT.

The chain combines TRBV30 with TRBJ2-7, with D tentatively TRBD1 (6 bases). Germline V gene lookup returns CDR1 GTSNPN and CDR2 SVGIG (reference sequence). The CDR3 contains 12 residues. The CDR3 DNA is TGTGCTGGCAGGGGTGGCTCCTACGAGCAGTACTTC. Translating it yields CAGRGGSYEQYF. The whole variable domain, filled in from reference TRBV30 and TRBJ2-7, reads SQTIHQWPATLVQPVGSPLSLECTVEGTSNPNLYWYRQAAGRGLQLLFYSVGIGQISSEVPQNLSASRPQDRQFILSSKKLLLSDSGFYLCAGRGGSYEQYFGPGTRLTVT.

The CDR3: CASSETIPRGAKNIQYF. Here the CDR3 DNA reads TGTGCCAGCAGTGAAACCATACCGAGGGGGGCCAAAAACATTCAGTACTTC. The chain links TRBV6-1 to TRBJ2-4; TRBD1 is a possible D gene (6 bases). Trimming cost V 2 bases and J 1 base, with 15 bases left between them. CDR3 length: 17 residues. Germline V lookup: CDR1 MNHNS, CDR2 SASEGT.

This sequence joins TRBV9 and TRBJ1-2, with a possible D match to TRBD1 (5 bases). V lost 0 bases to trimming and J lost 2 bases, with 14 bases between them. Germline V gene data show CDR1 as SGDLS and CDR2 as YYNGEE. CDR3 length: 16 amino acids. CDR3 sequence: CASSVGFGGLNYGYTF. In DNA form, the CDR3 reads TGTGCCAGCAGCGTAGGGTTTGGGGGTTTGAACTATGGCTACACCTTC.

This chain uses TRBV30 with TRBJ1-2; D is possibly TRBD1 (6 bases). This CDR3 comprises 16 residues. Trimming removed 0 bases from V and 4 bases from J, with 18 bases in between. The germline V gene has CDR1 GTSNPN and CDR2 SVGIG (reference sequence). DNA of the CDR3: TGTGCCTGGAGTGTACTGTGGGACACAGCCCCCTATGGCTACACCTTC. This encodes CAWSVLWDTAPYGYTF.

The rearrangement joins TRBV6-6 to TRBJ2-7, with 9 nucleotides matching TRBD2. V shed 7 bases and J 7 bases; nucleotides not matched to a gene: 14. The germline gives CDR1 MNHNY, CDR2 SVGAGI (reference sequence). This CDR3 is 15 amino acids long. The CDR3 loop is CASTHTGTSPGEQYF. The CDR3 DNA reads as TGTGCCAGCACCCATACTGGGACTAGCCCGGGTGAGCAGTACTTC.

This chain uses TRBV29-1 with TRBJ2-7, with D tentatively TRBD1 (6 bases). V was shortened by 6 bases and J by 2 bases, with 14 bases between the two germline ends. Germline V gene sequence: CDR1 SQVTM, CDR2 ANQGSEA. The length of the CDR3 is 13 residues. CDR3 sequence (DNA): TGCAGCGTCCCTGGACAGACAGCCTACGAGCAGTACTTC. Residues: CSVPGQTAYEQYF.

This sequence joins TRBV5-8 and TRBJ2-1, with 11 bases matching TRBD2. Germline CDR1 is SGHTS and CDR2 is YDEGEE. This CDR3 spans 16 amino acids. Trimming at V came to 4 bases and at J to 8 bases, leaving 11 bases not matched to a gene. The CDR3 is CASSGSLAGVFDEQFF. CDR3 coding DNA: TGTGCCAGCAGCGGCTCACTAGCGGGAGTATTCGATGAGCAGTTCTTC.

This rearrangement joins TRBV7-3 to TRBJ2-1; 11 positions match TRBD2. The germline CDR1 and CDR2 sequences are SGHTA and FQGTGA. The V gene end was trimmed by 5 bases and the J gene end by 7 bases; junction bases not matched to a gene: 4. The CDR3 consists of 14 residues. The CDR3 here is CASSPSGGRNEQFF. The CDR3 nucleotides read TGTGCCAGCAGCCCTAGCGGGGGGAGGAATGAGCAGTTCTTC. Together with reference TRBV7-3 and TRBJ2-1, the CDR3 gives the full variable domain: GAGVSQTPSNKVTEKGKYVELRCDPISGHTALYWYRQSLGQGPEFLIYFQGTGAADDSGLPNDRFFAVRPEGSVSTLKIQRTERGDSAVYLCASSPSGGRNEQFFGPGTRLTVL.

The DNA for the CDR3 is TGTGCCAGCAGCTTAGACGGCCCCAATCAGCCCCAGCATTTT. Protein sequence: CASSLDGPNQPQHF. This sequence joins TRBV11-2 and TRBJ1-5; no reliable D call. Trimming stripped 0 bases from V and 3 bases from J, with 6 bases between. The CDR3 runs 14 residues. The germline V gene has CDR1 SGHAT and CDR2 FQNNGV.

The J gene is TRBJ1-2, the V gene TRBV19; D uncertain. V lost 4 bases and J lost 3, with 9 bases in between. The CDR3 totals 13 residues. Germline V gene sequence: CDR1 LNHDA, CDR2 SQIVND (reference sequence). The CDR3: CASSTWRYYGYTF. In nucleotides, the CDR3 is TGTGCCAGTAGTACCTGGCGGTACTATGGCTACACCTTC.

This chain connects TRBV6-1 to TRBJ1-5; 9 nucleotides align to TRBD1. With V trimmed by 5 bases and J by 6 bases, 8 bases remained unmatched. CDR3 length: 15 amino acids. In germline, CDR1 is MNHNS, CDR2 SASEGT. CDR3 residues: CASSHRGLGGQPQHF. CDR3 coding DNA: TGTGCCAGCAGTCACAGGGGGCTGGGAGGTCAGCCCCAGCATTTT.

The count of this clone is one. This chain uses TRBV7-9 with TRBJ1-1; D is perhaps TRBD1 (5 bases). The CDR3 totals 15 residues. V was clipped by 2 bases and J by 0 bases, with 10 bases between them. Germline V gene data show CDR1 as SEHNR and CDR2 as FQNEAQ (reference sequence). CDR3 region: CASSLWSGMNTEAFF. DNA of the CDR3: TGTGCCAGCAGCTTATGGTCAGGGATGAACACTGAAGCTTTCTTT.

This chain connects TRBV6-1 to TRBJ2-7; 7 bases are shared with TRBD1. CDR3 size: 17 residues. The germline V gene encodes CDR1 MNHNS and CDR2 SASEGT. Germline trimming cut 2 bases from V and 3 bases from J; bases unmatched to any gene: 13. The CDR3 coding sequence is TGTGCCAGCAGTGAACGGGGTGGACAGGCAACATACTACGAGCAGTACTTC. This encodes CASSERGGQATYYEQYF.

The chain links TRBV9 to TRBJ2-3; 15 bases align to TRBD2. The CDR3 runs to 17 residues. J was trimmed by 6 bases and V by 2 bases; bases with no gene match: 7. The germline CDR1 and CDR2 sequences are SGDLS and YYNGEE. In DNA form, the CDR3 reads TGTGCCAGCAGCGTCTTGGGACTAGCGGGGGGAGTGGATACGCAGTATTTT. This encodes CASSVLGLAGGVDTQYF.

The V gene is TRBV6-1, the J gene TRBJ1-2; D remains unclear. This CDR3 region has 13 residues. Trimming took 7 bases from V and 6 from J, leaving 15 bases between them. Per the germline V gene, CDR1 is MNHNS and CDR2 is SASEGT. The CDR3 DNA sequence: TGTGCCAGCAACATGTATGGGTCTCATGGCTACACCTTC. Its translation: CASNMYGSHGYTF.

The V and J genes are TRBV5-6 and TRBJ1-1, with 9 bases identical to TRBD1. The CDR3 consists of 14 residues. After removal of 4 bases from V and 4 bases from J, the junction contained 5 bases not matched to a gene. Germline CDR1 reads SGHDT; CDR2 reads YYEEEE. CDR3 amino acids: CASSKDRGGTEAFF. CDR3 nucleotide sequence: TGTGCCAGCAGCAAGGACAGGGGCGGCACTGAAGCTTTCTTT.

The gene calls are TRBV20-1 and TRBJ2-5, with D unclear. Trimming left V 0 bases short and J 9 bases short, with 8 bases between. CDR1 and CDR2 from the germline V gene are DFQATT and SNEGSKA (reference sequence). This CDR3 has 11 amino acids. The CDR3 sequence: CSARDPKAQYF. In DNA form, the CDR3 reads TGCAGTGCTAGAGATCCCAAGGCCCAGTACTTC.

The V and J genes are TRBV5-6 and TRBJ2-7; a weak D match, TRBD1 (6 bases). The CDR3 loop spans 13 amino acids. Trimming left V 6 bases short and J 1 base short, with 11 bases between. CDR1 and CDR2 from the germline V gene are SGHDT and YYEEEE. CDR3 DNA sequence: TGTGCCAGCACCCGGGACACATCCTACGAGCAGTACTTC. Protein: CASTRDTSYEQYF.

The chain carries TRBV5-1 and TRBJ1-6; D possibly corresponds to TRBD1 (6 bases). The CDR3 has 15 residues. CDR1 and CDR2 from the germline V gene are SGHRS and YFSETQ. V lost 0 bases and J 7 bases, leaving 11 bases between the germline ends. The chain's CDR3 is CASSLEGTPNSPLHF. Here the CDR3 DNA reads TGCGCCAGCAGCTTGGAAGGGACACCGAATTCACCCCTCCACTTT. The complete variable domain, with remaining parts taken from reference TRBV5-1 and TRBJ1-6, reads KAGVTQTPRYLIKTRGQQVTLSCSPISGHRSVSWYQQTPGQGLQFLFEYFSETQRNKGNFPGRFSGRQFSNSRSEMNVSTLELGDSALYLCASSLEGTPNSPLHFGNGTRLTVT.

The V and J genes are TRBV10-3 and TRBJ1-1, with 10 bases aligning to TRBD1. The CDR3 covers 14 residues. V trimming: 7 bases; J trimming: 4 bases; junction bases outside the gene matches: 6. Per germline, CDR1 ENHRY and CDR2 SYGVKD. CDR3 bases: TGTGCCATCAATCAGGACAGGGGGGGCACTGAAGCTTTCTTT. The encoded protein is CAINQDRGGTEAFF.

V gene TRBV6-5 combines with J gene TRBJ2-2, with D unresolved. Germline CDR1 reads MNHEY; CDR2 reads SVGAGI. Trimming pared 6 bases from V and 0 bases from J, leaving 11 bases between. The CDR3 length is 15 residues. CDR3 loop: CASRTGTSNTGELFF. The CDR3 coding sequence is TGTGCCAGCAGGACCGGTACTTCGAACACCGGGGAGCTGTTTTTT.

In the case of this clone: At one end, the junction sequence differs from germline, possibly due to a read error. V is TRBV11-3 and J is TRBJ2-7; 8 nucleotides match TRBD2. There are 14 residues in the CDR3. CDR1 is SGHNT, CDR2 YENEEA, per germline. CDR3 sequence (DNA): TGTGCCAGCAGCCCAACTAGCGGATCCTACGGGCAGTACTTC. Its protein is CASSPTSGSYGQYF.